Shown below are 3 T cell receptor beta chains from a single sample sequenced in a study of T cell changes during pregnancy in multiple sclerosis. Data came from immunoSEQ multiplex PCR; TCRdb stores just in-frame clones and leaves some out. The sample includes about 60,000 clones, approximately 93% of them seen just once. The material was CD8+ T cells from peripheral blood mononuclear cells, obtained in the second trimester of pregnancy. The receptors originated from a female donor with multiple sclerosis, enrolled in a pregnancy study.

Comment on this clone: The sample holds other DNA sequences that translate to the same CDR3. The chain has TRBV19 and TRBJ2-7, with TRBD1 identical over 9 bases. V was clipped by 7 bases and J by 4 bases; unmatched bases: 8. Germline V gene data show CDR1 as LNHDA and CDR2 as SQIVND (reference sequence). The CDR3 covers 14 residues. The CDR3 DNA reads as TGTGCCAGTACCCCGACAGGGGGGATTTACGAGCAGTACTTC. This translates into CASTPTGGIYEQYF.

This clone was counted only a few times. This chain joins TRBV4-1 and TRBJ1-2; no clear D. This CDR3 comprises 14 residues. V shed 1 base and J shed 1 base, with 7 bases lying between them. The germline CDR1 and CDR2 sequences are MGHRA and YSYEKL. The CDR3 DNA sequence: TGCGCCAGCAGCCAAGTTGCGGTTAACTATGGCTACACCTTC. It translates to CASSQVAVNYGYTF.

The chain recombines TRBV7-6 with TRBJ2-1, with TRBD1 matching over 8 bases. Trimming at V came to 5 bases and at J to 8 bases, leaving 5 bases not matched to a gene. CDR3 length equals 13 residues. Per germline, CDR1 SGHVS and CDR2 FNYEAQ. In DNA form, the CDR3 reads TGTGCCAGCAGCCGACAACAGGGGGATGAGCAGTTCTTC. Translating it yields CASSRQQGDEQFF. Supplemented by reference TRBV7-6 and TRBJ2-1, the full variable domain reads GAGVSQSPRYKVTKRGQDVALRCDPISGHVSLYWYRQALGQGPEFLTYFNYEAQQDKSGLPNDRFSAERPEGSISTLTIQRTEQRDSAMYRCASSRQQGDEQFFGPGTRLTVL.